This T cell receptor beta chain comes out of a study of T cell responses to AZD1222 COVID-19 vaccine. V shed 3 bases, J shed 8 bases, and the junction held 8 bases outside the gene matches. Germline loops: CDR1 SGDLS, CDR2 YYNGEE. The CDR3 has 16 residues. Generated by immunoSEQ multiplex PCR, the TCRdb table keeps only in-frame clones and is missing some. This table has tens of thousands of clones, more than 85% appearing once. The receptor was isolated from an adult who received the AZD1222 COVID-19 vaccine. The chain joins TRBV9 to TRBJ2-1, with 13 bases aligning to TRBD2. The sample here was peripheral blood, taken 28 days after the second AZD1222 dose. The CDR3, as DNA: TGTGCCAGCAGCGCATTACTAGCGGGAGGGCCAGATGAGCAGTTCTTC. Translating it yields CASSALLAGGPDEQFF.